The 18 T cell receptor beta chains in this list originate from one sample, sequenced in a study of blood T cell repertoires in COVID-19. Libraries were prepared by immunoSEQ multiplex PCR; TCRdb keeps only in-frame clonotypes and omits some of them. The sample consists of 150,000 to 200,000 clones, approximately 80% of them appearing once. The sample consisted of PBMCs or T cells enriched from blood (not recorded which). All receptors derive from an older woman who had recovered from COVID-19.

The gene calls are TRBV6-5 and TRBJ1-1; D is possibly TRBD1 (6 bases). Germline assignment: CDR1 MNHEY and CDR2 SVGAGI. This CDR3 is built from 13 residues. V shed 6 bases and J shed 0 bases, with 8 bases lying between them. This chain's CDR3 is CASRTGLNTEAFF. The CDR3 nucleotides are TGTGCCAGCAGAACAGGGCTGAACACTGAAGCTTTCTTT.

The CDR3 is CASSDRGYTDTQYF. CDR3 bases: TGCGCCAGCAGCGACAGGGGTTACACAGATACGCAGTATTTT. The chain combines TRBV5-1 with TRBJ2-3, with TRBD1 matching 8 bases. CDR1 is SGHRS and CDR2 is YFSETQ in the germline V gene. The CDR3 length is 14 residues. Trimming cost V 4 bases and J 2 bases; bases outside gene matches: 3.

This clone was seen just once. The chain employs TRBV27 and TRBJ1-1, with D maybe TRBD1 (6 bases). From germline, CDR1 is MNHEY and CDR2 SMNVEV (reference sequence). Trimming took off 6 bases at V and 5 bases at J, with 13 bases between the two ends. This CDR3 has 13 residues. The CDR3: CASSWDTRTEAFF. The CDR3 DNA is TGTGCCAGCAGCTGGGACACTCGGACTGAAGCTTTCTTT.

The V gene is TRBV5-4, the J gene TRBJ2-5; 9 bases map to TRBD2. This CDR3 contains 17 residues. CDR1 and CDR2 (germline): SGHNT, YYREEE (reference sequence). The V segment lost 4 bases and the J segment 5 bases; nucleotides outside the gene matches: 15. The CDR3, as DNA: TGTGCCAGCAGCCCCTTTTTAAGCGGGGGGCCGGGGGAGACCCAGTACTTC. This codes for CASSPFLSGGPGETQYF. The variable domain in full, with the rest retrieved from reference TRBV5-4 and TRBJ2-5, is ETGVTQSPTHLIKTRGQQVTLRCSSQSGHNTVSWYQQALGQGPQFIFQYYREEENGRGNFPPRFSGLQFPNYSSELNVNALELDDSALYLCASSPFLSGGPGETQYFGPGTRLLVL.

This chain connects TRBV19 to TRBJ2-2, with TRBD2 identical over 8 bases. The CDR3 consists of 15 residues. Germline assignment: CDR1 LNHDA and CDR2 SQIVND (reference sequence). Unmatched junction bases numbered 7, after V lost 7 bases and J lost 3 bases. The CDR3 nucleotides are TGTGCCAGTAAGCCGGGGGGGTTTGACACCGGGGAGCTGTTTTTT. Translating gives CASKPGGFDTGELFF. Full variable domain (rest looked up from reference TRBV19 and TRBJ2-2): DGGITQSPKYLFRKEGQNVTLSCEQNLNHDAMYWYRQDPGQGLRLIYYSQIVNDFQKGDIAEGYSVSREKKESFPLTVTSAQKNPTAFYLCASKPGGFDTGELFFGEGSRLTVL.

The chain carries TRBV2 and TRBJ2-3; 11 nucleotides line up with TRBD2. This CDR3 region has 17 residues. CDR1 SNHLY and CDR2 FYNNEI come from the germline V gene. V was clipped by 2 bases and J by 0 bases; unmatched bases: 4. For the CDR3, the DNA is TGTGCCAGCAGTGAACTCCTAGCGGGGGGTAGCACAGATACGCAGTATTTT. Its protein product is CASSELLAGGSTDTQYF.

The chain carries TRBV19 and TRBJ1-5; tentatively, D is TRBD1 (6 bases). The CDR3 runs to 15 residues. Deletions cut 5 bases from V and 3 bases from J, with 14 bases between. Germline V gene data show CDR1 as LNHDA and CDR2 as SQIVND (reference sequence). The CDR3 sequence is CASSYRDTNNQPQHF. The CDR3 DNA sequence: TGTGCCAGTAGTTACCGGGACACCAACAATCAGCCCCAGCATTTT.

V gene TRBV9 combines with J gene TRBJ1-2; TRBD1 might be the D (6 bases). The CDR3 is 16 amino acids. The ends were cut back, 0 bases at V and 6 bases at J, with 18 bases in the middle. CDR1 and CDR2 from the germline V gene are SGDLS and YYNGEE. CDR3 residues: CASSVVSGGGSDGYTF. In DNA, the CDR3 is TGTGCCAGCAGCGTAGTCAGTGGGGGGGGCTCGGATGGCTACACCTTC.

This clone was seen more than once but under ten times. The chain recombines TRBV30 with TRBJ2-1; possibly TRBD2 for D (5 bases). V lost 0 bases, J lost 10 bases, and 16 bases lay in between. Looked up from germline, CDR1 is GTSNPN and CDR2 is SVGIG (reference sequence). This CDR3 contains 14 residues. CDR3 loop: CAWSVVLAGREQFF. The CDR3 DNA sequence: TGTGCCTGGAGTGTTGTCCTTGCGGGCCGAGAGCAGTTCTTC.

The chain recombines TRBV15 with TRBJ1-1; the D is unclear. The germline V and J ends were trimmed by 0 bases and 1 base, with 9 bases remaining between them. CDR3 length: 15 amino acids. Germline V gene sequence: CDR1 LNHNV, CDR2 YYDKDF (reference sequence). CDR3 in DNA: TGTGCCACCAGCAGAGATCAGGCGCCGAACACTGAAGCTTTCTTT. This codes for CATSRDQAPNTEAFF.

J is TRBJ1-1 and V is TRBV5-1; no clear D. Germline loops: CDR1 SGHRS, CDR2 YFSETQ. Trimming cost V 7 bases and J 1 base, with 8 bases left between them. This CDR3 has 12 amino acids. The CDR3 loop reads CASGGSNTEAFF. The DNA for the CDR3 is TGCGCCAGCGGAGGGTCGAACACTGAAGCTTTCTTT.

A note on this clone: The sample has other DNA sequences that encode this CDR3 too. The chain employs TRBV18 and TRBJ1-4; 9 bases fit TRBD1. The junction had 1 base not matched to a gene; V was cut back by 4 bases and J by 1 base. CDR3 length: 15 residues. CDR1 is KGHSH, CDR2 LQKENI, per germline. The CDR3 spells CASSLTGGTNEKLFF. The CDR3 nucleotides are TGTGCCAGCTCACTGACAGGGGGAACTAATGAAAAACTGTTTTTT.

The chain joins TRBV29-1 to TRBJ2-7, with TRBD1 matching over 9 bases. Germline lookup yields CDR1 SQVTM and CDR2 ANQGSEA. The CDR3 runs 13 residues. Losses at the gene ends were 6 bases for V and 4 bases for J; bases not matched to a gene: 7. The CDR3 sequence: CSVDEDRGYEQYF. For the CDR3, the DNA is TGCAGCGTCGACGAGGACAGGGGATACGAGCAGTACTTC.

The chain has TRBV2 and TRBJ1-5; TRBD1 might be the D (6 bases). Trimming pared 8 bases from V and 5 bases from J, leaving 13 bases between. The germline V gene encodes CDR1 SNHLY and CDR2 FYNNEI. The length of the CDR3 is 13 residues. CDR3 region: CASRGQTDQPQHF. The DNA of the CDR3 is TGTGCCAGCCGAGGACAGACTGATCAGCCCCAGCATTTT.

This clone turned up a few times. The gene calls are TRBV7-9 and TRBJ1-2; the D gene is possibly TRBD1 (6 bases). This CDR3 has 15 residues. Germline V lookup: CDR1 SEHNR, CDR2 FQNEAQ (reference sequence). Trimming removed 4 bases from V and 6 bases from J, with 18 bases in between. The CDR3 spells CASSSDRITLNGYTF. The CDR3 coding sequence is TGTGCCAGCAGCTCAGACAGGATAACGTTAAATGGCTACACCTTC. Drawing the rest from reference TRBV7-9 and TRBJ1-2, the complete variable domain is DTGVSQNPRHKITKRGQNVTFRCDPISEHNRLYWYRQTLGQGPEFLTYFQNEAQLEKSRLLSDRFSAERPKGSFSTLEIQRTEQGDSAMYLCASSSDRITLNGYTFGSGTRLTVV.

The genes are TRBV19 and TRBJ1-2; D possibly corresponds to TRBD1 (5 bases). Germline V gene lookup returns CDR1 LNHDA and CDR2 SQIVND (reference sequence). V lost 9 bases and J lost 0, with 17 bases in between. The CDR3 is 15 amino acids. Here the CDR3 reads CASVQDRDSNYGYTF. As DNA, the CDR3 is TGTGCCAGCGTTCAGGACCGGGACTCTAACTATGGCTACACCTTC.

The chain recombines TRBV7-2 with TRBJ2-7; 7 bases are a match to TRBD1. Trimming removed 2 bases from V and 6 bases from J; junction bases left unmatched: 7. The CDR3 is 14 amino acids. Germline CDR1 is SGHTA and CDR2 is FQGNSA. Here the CDR3 DNA reads TGTGCCAGCAGCTTAATCGGGACAGCCTCCGAGCAGTACTTC. This translates into CASSLIGTASEQYF.

The rearrangement joins TRBV18 to TRBJ1-1; the match to TRBD1 covers 10 bases. Germline V CDR1 and CDR2: KGHSH, LQKENI. This CDR3 is 13 amino acids long. Trimming removed 4 bases from V and 10 bases from J; junction bases left unmatched: 6. The CDR3 is CASSLPGTGVAFF. CDR3 DNA: TGTGCCAGCTCACTTCCCGGGACAGGGGTAGCTTTCTTT.